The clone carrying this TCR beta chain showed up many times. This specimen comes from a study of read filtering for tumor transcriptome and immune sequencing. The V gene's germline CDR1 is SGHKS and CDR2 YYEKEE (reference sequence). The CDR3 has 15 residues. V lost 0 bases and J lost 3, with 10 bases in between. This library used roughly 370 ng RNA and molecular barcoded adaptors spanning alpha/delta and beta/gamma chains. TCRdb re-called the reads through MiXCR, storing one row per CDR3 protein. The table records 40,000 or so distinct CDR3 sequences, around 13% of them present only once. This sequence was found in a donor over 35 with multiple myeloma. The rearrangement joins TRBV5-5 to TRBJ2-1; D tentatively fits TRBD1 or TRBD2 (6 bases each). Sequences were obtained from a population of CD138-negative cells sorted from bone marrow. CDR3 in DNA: TGTGCCAGCAGCTTGGGGGGGGCCGACTACAATGAGCAGTTCTTC. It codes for CASSLGGADYNEQFF.